Here is one TCR beta chain with its context. Its antigen remains unidentified. The cohort comprised hundreds of healthy bone marrow donors. All cohort members were sampled while nominally healthy, although unrecorded immune exposures were likely present. The donor was CMV seronegative and belonged to the group of 352 seronegative cohort members. Every donor gave a peripheral blood sample, and the peripheral blood mononuclear cells from that sample were used for TCR beta sequencing. Genomic DNA extraction from the blood cell samples was performed with the Qiagen DNeasy Blood Extraction Kit. The data were obtained in a study of cytomegalovirus exposure and HLA in healthy donors (dated by TCRdb to 2015 to 2018). As for the study more broadly: In an earlier analysis of approximately 500 of the donors, 276 Gb of sequence data and some 100 million unique TCR beta sequences from about 179 million T cells were reported. The later analysis used no new phenotypic data to find candidate immune exposures, relying instead on TCR beta sequences and their occurrence across donors. Among the 398 genotyped donors, about 85% belonged to the genetic ancestry cluster associated with self-reported Caucasian donors. To study patterns of TCR occurrence, a later analysis re-analyzed previously published TCR beta repertoires from 666 donors and added high-resolution HLA genotyping. Donor age, sex, ethnicity and CMV serostatus were compiled alongside the repertoire data. Among roughly 400 genotyped donors of the cohort, an average of approximately 240,000 unique TCR beta nucleotide sequences was sequenced per donor, of which about 18% were non-productive. An early release that covered fewer than 800 HLA-typed donors contained approximately 320 gigabases of sequencing data and 70 million to 100 million unique TCR sequences. The T cell repertoires of several hundred subjects were profiled by immunosequencing and related to cytomegalovirus serostatus. Every discovery cohort repertoire had been produced on one sequencing platform. In an earlier analysis of 587 of the donors, high-throughput TCR beta sequencing was used to judge whether each TCR beta V gene segment behaved as functional or pseudogenic. A separate validation cohort of some 130 different subjects was used in addition to the roughly 640-subject first cohort. High-throughput TCR immunosequencing, statistical association of individual TCRs with disease status, and machine learning were combined to predict cytomegalovirus infection status. Class I and class II HLA loci were covered by the typing at four-digit resolution. The number of donors typed differed by locus, with 629-630 for A, B, C, DRB1 and DQB1, 522 for DQA1, some 570 for DPA1, and about 450 for DPB1. In a later genetic analysis, genome-wide SNP genotypes for about three fifths of the 666 donors were used, and that subset was treated as a discovery cohort. Because of strong linkage in the cohort, roughly 5 DR-DQ haplotypes were treated as single units for association and clustering. The study aimed to test whether cataloging public T cell receptors could reveal signatures of past pathogen exposure. The investigation overall reported the following: Most TCR sequences were seen in very few donors, while some public TCRs were found in many individuals. According to the authors, the approach could potentially be generalized to other disease states and immunological phenotypes. Specific HLA alleles were associated with about 17,000 TCR beta sequences at a false discovery rate of 0.05 in a later analysis. In vitro tests confirmed that a few of the cytomegalovirus-associated TCR beta chains recognize cytomegalovirus antigens. A further reported finding was that TCR beta sequences accurately predicted the HLA-A and HLA-B alleles for most subjects in the first cohort. In a later analysis, the rate of TCR association differed among HLA loci, with DRB1 alleles having the most associated TCRs and HLA-C alleles having the fewest. In an earlier analysis of several hundred of the donors, most TCR beta V segments were observed in productive rearrangements about 87% or about 30% of the time, broadly matching IMGT annotations. Some IMGT-functional V segments, including TRBV6-2 and TRBV6-3, could not be told apart with the 87-base-pair reads, so those segments were excluded. Immune exposure information for the cohort was limited to CMV serostatus. Only TCR beta chains were sequenced in this cohort, and the absence of alpha or paired-chain data limited detectable features. The study gave a list of 150 to 200 TCR beta chains associated with cytomegalovirus. The classifier was reported to diagnose cytomegalovirus status with high specificity and sensitivity in both the original cohort and the validation cohort. Roughly 15 rarely observed V segments, including chromosome 9 orphons, were excluded from the earlier analysis of a few hundred of the donors because counts were too low. A later analysis found that most CMV-associated TCR beta chains appeared HLA-restricted, with HLA associations seemingly driven largely by CMV exposure. Sequencing depth was assumed to be roughly uniform across donors in the presence/absence analyses, though that assumption may not hold. According to a later analysis, parvovirus B19, influenza, CMV and Epstein-Barr virus appeared linked to several top co-occurrence clusters. Linkage disequilibrium might explain the correlated functional status among segregating V segments, but an unknown experimental factor could not be excluded. HLA typing was unavailable for some donors at each locus, so association tests used only the typed subset. In a later analysis, HLA-associated TCR beta chains showed more clonal expansion and lower generation probabilities than non-associated chains that were equally common. A cluster of highly shared sequence variants was judged likely to be a technical artifact of the sequencing pipeline. A later genetic analysis reported fewer N-insertions in productive TCRs among donors in an Asian-associated ancestry cluster than the 666-donor mean. An association between a missense DCLRE1C variant and V-gene and J-gene trimming of TCR beta chains was found in a later genetic analysis and replicated in an independent cohort. When HLA alleles, especially DR and DQ, strongly co-occurred, TCR associations were difficult to assign to individual alleles.

CDR1 SGHNT and CDR2 YYREEE were looked up in the germline V gene (reference sequence). Trimming leaves V shorter by 4 bases and J shorter by 2 bases, with the junction holding 9 bases beyond the gene matches. The cysteine opens and the phenylalanine closes a CDR3 of 16 amino acids. Only CDR3 DNA is held: 48 bases, read in frame from base 1. The library relied on the immunoSEQ multiplex PCR assay. The multiplex PCR relied on a mix of 60 forward primers for TCR Vbeta segments and 13 reverse primers for TCR Jbeta segments. The CDR3 region of rearranged TCR beta genes was amplified from genomic DNA by a multiplex PCR assay. The Illumina HiSeq System was used to sequence the amplified TCR beta libraries as 87-base-pair reads. The authors' analysis ran thus. Across the 670 or so repertoires, a later analysis counted approximately 83 million unique TCR beta chains, 8.5 million to 12 million of which were shared by at least two donors. Raw reads were error-corrected and collapsed into unique sequences with a nearest-neighbor algorithm that merged closely related sequences to remove PCR and sequencing errors. To assign V, D and J gene segments, CDR3 sequences were aligned to IMGT reference sequences. For a sequence to be retained, a match of at least six nucleotides to both a V gene segment and a J gene segment was required. A rearrangement was called productive if the CDR3 had no stop codons and remained in frame with V and J, and every other rearrangement was called non-productive. CDR3 was defined by IMGT convention, running from the second conserved V-encoded cysteine to the conserved J-encoded phenylalanine. Sequences without an unambiguous match to a single V gene segment were excluded from the earlier analysis of several hundred of the donors. An earlier analysis of approximately 590 of the donors classified V segments as functional when productive rearrangements were above 56.7% and as segregating when the standard deviation between donors was above 5%. A statistical classification framework was developed to diagnose cytomegalovirus status using the catalog of TCR beta chain sequences. V and J gene assignment, in a later analysis, came from comparing TCR nucleotide sequences with IMGT/GENE-DB human TR gene sequences. The TCRdist pipeline was used in a later analysis to assign CDR3 sequences and most-parsimonious VDJ recombination scenarios. In a later analysis, each TCR beta chain was defined by its CDR3 amino acid sequence together with its V-gene family, and reads lacking a unique V-gene family were excluded. To address suspected cross-contamination and a sequencing artifact, a later analysis removed roughly 580 highly shared, low-generation-probability nucleotide sequences. A later analysis calculated a clonal expansion index for each public chain from normalized within-repertoire ranks of inferred template counts. In a later analysis, generation probabilities were computed using a VDJ recombination model fitted to out-of-frame rearrangements, and the results were checked against IGoR. In a later analysis, hypergeometric tests were used to score TCR-TCR, TCR-HLA and TCR-CMV co-occurrence, with a repertoire-size bias correction applied to TCR pairs. A later analysis estimated false discovery rates by permuting HLA or CMV assignments 20 times. A later analysis grouped co-occurring TCRs with DBSCAN, adding TCRdist sequence similarity when clustering within HLA-allele-positive subsets. Repertoires with fewer than 30,000 or more than 120,000 public chains, plus five repertoires with anomalous nucleotide sharing, were excluded from co-occurrence clustering. This is the immuneACCESS table as TCRdb keeps it, with only in-frame sequences that have V and J called. A part of the clones is gone; compared with another copy, unresolved V genes explain less than half, and the rest is unexplained. The V and J calls and clone size come from that table; D and trimming were worked out from the DNA. The sample's table covers 75,000 to 85,000 clones. The top ten constitute 0.58% of the sample.

In this chain, TRBV5-4 is recombined with TRBJ2-3; 8 bases in between match TRBD2. The clonotype was recovered from a man in his forties or fifties in good health and CMV-seronegative. Input material: PBMCs. At the DNA level, the sequence is TGTGCCAGCAGCCTGAAGCGGGGGACCTACACAGATACGCAGTATTTT. The translation is CASSLKRGTYTDTQYF.